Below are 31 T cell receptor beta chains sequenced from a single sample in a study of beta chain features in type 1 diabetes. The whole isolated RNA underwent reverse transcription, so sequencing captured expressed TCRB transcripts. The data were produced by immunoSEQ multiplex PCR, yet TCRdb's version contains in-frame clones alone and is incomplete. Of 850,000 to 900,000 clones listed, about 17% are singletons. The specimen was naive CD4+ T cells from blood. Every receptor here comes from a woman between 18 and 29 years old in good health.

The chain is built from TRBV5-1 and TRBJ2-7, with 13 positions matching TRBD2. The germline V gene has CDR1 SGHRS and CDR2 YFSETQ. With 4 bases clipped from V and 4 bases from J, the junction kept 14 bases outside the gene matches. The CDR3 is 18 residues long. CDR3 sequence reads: CASSRTSATSGRRYEQYF. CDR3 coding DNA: TGCGCCAGCAGCCGGACCTCGGCGACTAGCGGGAGGAGGTACGAGCAGTACTTC. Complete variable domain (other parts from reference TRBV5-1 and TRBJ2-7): KAGVTQTPRYLIKTRGQQVTLSCSPISGHRSVSWYQQTPGQGLQFLFEYFSETQRNKGNFPGRFSGRQFSNSRSEMNVSTLELGDSALYLCASSRTSATSGRRYEQYFGPGTRLTVT.

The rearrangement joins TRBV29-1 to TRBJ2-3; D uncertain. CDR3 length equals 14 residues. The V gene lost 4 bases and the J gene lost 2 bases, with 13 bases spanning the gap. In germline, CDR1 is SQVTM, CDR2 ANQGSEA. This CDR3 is CSVGLVAITDTQYF. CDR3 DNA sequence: TGCAGCGTTGGCCTGGTGGCGATCACAGATACGCAGTATTTT.

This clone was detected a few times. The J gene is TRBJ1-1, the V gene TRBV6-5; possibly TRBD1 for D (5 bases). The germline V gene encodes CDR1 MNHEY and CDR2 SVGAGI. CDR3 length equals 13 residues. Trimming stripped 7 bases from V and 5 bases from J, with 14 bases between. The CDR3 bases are TGTGCCAGCAACCCCAGGGTGATAACTGAAGCTTTCTTT. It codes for CASNPRVITEAFF.

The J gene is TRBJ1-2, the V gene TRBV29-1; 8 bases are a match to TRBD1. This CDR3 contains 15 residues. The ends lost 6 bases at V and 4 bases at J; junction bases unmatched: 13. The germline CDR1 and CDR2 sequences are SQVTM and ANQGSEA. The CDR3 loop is CSVPSAGGPLYGYTF. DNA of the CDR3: TGCAGCGTGCCCTCTGCAGGGGGCCCTCTCTATGGCTACACCTTC.

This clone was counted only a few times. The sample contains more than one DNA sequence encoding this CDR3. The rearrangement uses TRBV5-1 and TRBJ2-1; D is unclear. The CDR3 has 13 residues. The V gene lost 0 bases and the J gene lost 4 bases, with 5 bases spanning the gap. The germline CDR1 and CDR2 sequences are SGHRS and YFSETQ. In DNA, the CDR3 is TGCGCCAGCAGCTTGGCCCCGTACAATGAGCAGTTCTTC. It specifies CASSLAPYNEQFF.

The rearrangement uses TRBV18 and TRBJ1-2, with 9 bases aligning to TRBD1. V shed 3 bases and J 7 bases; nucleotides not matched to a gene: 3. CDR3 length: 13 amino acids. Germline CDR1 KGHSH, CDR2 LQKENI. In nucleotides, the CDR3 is TGTGCCAGCTCACCCTACAGGGGGCTTGGCTACACCTTC. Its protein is CASSPYRGLGYTF.

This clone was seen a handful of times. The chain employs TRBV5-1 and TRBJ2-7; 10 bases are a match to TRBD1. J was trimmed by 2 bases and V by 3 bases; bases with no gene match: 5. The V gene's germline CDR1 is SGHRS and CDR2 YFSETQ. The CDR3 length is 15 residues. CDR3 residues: CASSSGQGVTYEQYF. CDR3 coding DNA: TGCGCCAGCAGCTCCGGACAGGGGGTCACCTACGAGCAGTACTTC.

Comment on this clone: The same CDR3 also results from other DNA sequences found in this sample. CDR3 coding DNA: TGTGCCAGCAGTTACTCGGCTAGCGGGAGTTACGAGCAGTACTTC. Its protein is CASSYSASGSYEQYF. The chain recombines TRBV6-6 with TRBJ2-7, with 10 nucleotides matching TRBD2. Per the germline V gene, CDR1 is MNHNY and CDR2 is SVGAGI (reference sequence). The CDR3 totals 15 residues. After removal of 0 bases from V and 4 bases from J, the junction contained 3 bases not matched to a gene.

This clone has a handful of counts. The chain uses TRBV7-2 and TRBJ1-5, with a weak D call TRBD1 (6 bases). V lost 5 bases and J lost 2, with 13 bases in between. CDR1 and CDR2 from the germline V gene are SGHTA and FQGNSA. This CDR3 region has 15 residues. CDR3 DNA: TGTGCCAGCAGCCCGGGGGCGGCCGGCAATCAGCCCCAGCATTTT. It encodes CASSPGAAGNQPQHF.

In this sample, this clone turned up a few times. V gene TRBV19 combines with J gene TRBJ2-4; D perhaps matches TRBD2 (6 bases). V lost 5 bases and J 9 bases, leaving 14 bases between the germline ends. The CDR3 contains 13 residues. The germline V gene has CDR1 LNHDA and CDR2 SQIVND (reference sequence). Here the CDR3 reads CASSGGTLGIQYF. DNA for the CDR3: TGTGCCAGTAGTGGCGGGACCCTTGGCATTCAGTACTTC.

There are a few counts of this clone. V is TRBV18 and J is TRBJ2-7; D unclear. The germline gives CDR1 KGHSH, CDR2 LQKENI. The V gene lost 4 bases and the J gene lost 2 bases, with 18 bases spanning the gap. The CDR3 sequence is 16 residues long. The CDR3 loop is CASSRAARKDAYEQYF. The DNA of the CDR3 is TGTGCCAGCTCACGCGCGGCCCGAAAGGACGCCTACGAGCAGTACTTC.

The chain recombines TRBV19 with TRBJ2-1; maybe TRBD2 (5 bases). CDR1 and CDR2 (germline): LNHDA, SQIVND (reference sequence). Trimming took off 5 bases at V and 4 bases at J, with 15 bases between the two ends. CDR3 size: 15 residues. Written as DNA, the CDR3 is TGTGCCAGTAGTTCCGTCTACACGGGGTACAATGAGCAGTTCTTC. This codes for CASSSVYTGYNEQFF.

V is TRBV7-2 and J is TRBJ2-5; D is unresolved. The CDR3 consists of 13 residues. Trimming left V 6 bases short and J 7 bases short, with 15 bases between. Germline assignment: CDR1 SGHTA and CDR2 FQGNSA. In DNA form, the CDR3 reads TGTGCCAGCAGTAGACTGGCAGATGGGACCCAGTACTTC. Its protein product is CASSRLADGTQYF.

CDR3 DNA: TGTGCCACCAGCAGTCCATACTACGGGGAGCTGTTTTTT. Its translation is CATSSPYYGELFF. The chain has TRBV15 and TRBJ2-2; the D is unclear. Germline-derived CDR1 and CDR2 are LNHNV and YYDKDF (reference sequence). The length of the CDR3 is 13 residues. V gave up 3 bases and J gave up 7 bases, with 9 bases separating them.

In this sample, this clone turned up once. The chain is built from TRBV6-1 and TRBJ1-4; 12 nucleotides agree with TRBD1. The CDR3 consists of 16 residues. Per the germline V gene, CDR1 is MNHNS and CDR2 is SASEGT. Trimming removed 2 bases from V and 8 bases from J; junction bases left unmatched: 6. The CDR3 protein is CASSEPGQGAREKLFF. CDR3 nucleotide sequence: TGTGCCAGCAGTGAACCGGGACAGGGGGCTCGAGAAAAACTGTTTTTT.

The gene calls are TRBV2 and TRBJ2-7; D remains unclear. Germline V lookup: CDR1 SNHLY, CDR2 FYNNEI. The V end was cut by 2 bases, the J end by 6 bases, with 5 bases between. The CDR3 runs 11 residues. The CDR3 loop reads CASSEWSEQYF. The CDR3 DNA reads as TGTGCCAGCAGTGAATGGAGCGAGCAGTACTTC.

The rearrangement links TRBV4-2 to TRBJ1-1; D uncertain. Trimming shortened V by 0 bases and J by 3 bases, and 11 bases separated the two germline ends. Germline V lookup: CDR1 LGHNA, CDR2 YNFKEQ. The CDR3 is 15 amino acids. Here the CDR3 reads CASSQDRYGDTEAFF. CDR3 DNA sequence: TGTGCCAGCAGCCAAGATCGGTATGGGGACACTGAAGCTTTCTTT.

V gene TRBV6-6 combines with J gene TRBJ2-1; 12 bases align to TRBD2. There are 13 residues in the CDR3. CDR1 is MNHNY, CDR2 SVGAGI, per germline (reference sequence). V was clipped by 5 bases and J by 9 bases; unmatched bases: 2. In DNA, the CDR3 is TGTGCCAGCAGTAGGACTAGCGGGACTGAGCAGTTCTTC. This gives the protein CASSRTSGTEQFF.

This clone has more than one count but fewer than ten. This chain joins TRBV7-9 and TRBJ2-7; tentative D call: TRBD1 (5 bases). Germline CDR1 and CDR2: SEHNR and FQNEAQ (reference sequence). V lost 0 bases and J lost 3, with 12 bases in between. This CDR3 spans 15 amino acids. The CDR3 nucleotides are TGTGCCAGCAGCTTAGCAGGGGCGTCAATCTACGAGCAGTACTTC. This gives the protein CASSLAGASIYEQYF.

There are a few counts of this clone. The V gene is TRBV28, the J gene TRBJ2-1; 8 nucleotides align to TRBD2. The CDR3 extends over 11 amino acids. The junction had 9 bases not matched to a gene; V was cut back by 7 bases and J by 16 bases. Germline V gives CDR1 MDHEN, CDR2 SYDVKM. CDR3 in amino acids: CASTPGLVFFF. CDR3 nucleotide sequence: TGTGCCAGCACCCCGGGACTAGTATTCTTCTTC.

The CDR3 DNA reads as TGTGCCAGCAGCTCATTACAGGTATTCTCTGAAGCTTTCTTT. The encoded protein is CASSSLQVFSEAFF. The V gene is TRBV7-9, the J gene TRBJ1-1, with D perhaps matching TRBD1 (5 bases). This CDR3 is built from 14 residues. V shed 4 bases and J shed 6 bases, with 15 bases lying between them. Germline V gene lookup returns CDR1 SEHNR and CDR2 FQNEAQ (reference sequence).

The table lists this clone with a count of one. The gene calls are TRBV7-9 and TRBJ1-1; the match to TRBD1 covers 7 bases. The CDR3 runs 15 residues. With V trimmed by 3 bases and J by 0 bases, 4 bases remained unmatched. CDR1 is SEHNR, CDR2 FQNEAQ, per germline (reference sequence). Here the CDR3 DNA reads TGTGCCAGCAGCTTTGGACAGGCCCTGAACACTGAAGCTTTCTTT. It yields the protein CASSFGQALNTEAFF.

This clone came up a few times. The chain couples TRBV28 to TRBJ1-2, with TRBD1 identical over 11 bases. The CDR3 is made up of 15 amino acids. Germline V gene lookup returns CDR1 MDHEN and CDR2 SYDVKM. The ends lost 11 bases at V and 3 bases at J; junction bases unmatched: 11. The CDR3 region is CASLQGQGADYGYTF. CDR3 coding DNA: TGTGCCTCCCTCCAAGGACAGGGGGCGGACTATGGCTACACCTTC.

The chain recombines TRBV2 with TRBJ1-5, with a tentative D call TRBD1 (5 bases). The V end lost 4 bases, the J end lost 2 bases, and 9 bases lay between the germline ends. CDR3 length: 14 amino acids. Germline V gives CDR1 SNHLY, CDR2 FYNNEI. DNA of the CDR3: TGTGCCAGCAGTGGAGACAGTCGCAATCAGCCCCAGCATTTT. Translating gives CASSGDSRNQPQHF. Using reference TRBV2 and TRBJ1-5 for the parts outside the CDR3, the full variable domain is EPEVTQTPSHQVTQMGQEVILRCVPISNHLYFYWYRQILGQKVEFLVSFYNNEISEKSEIFDDQFSVERPDGSNFTLKIRSTKLEDSAMYFCASSGDSRNQPQHFGDGTRLSIL.

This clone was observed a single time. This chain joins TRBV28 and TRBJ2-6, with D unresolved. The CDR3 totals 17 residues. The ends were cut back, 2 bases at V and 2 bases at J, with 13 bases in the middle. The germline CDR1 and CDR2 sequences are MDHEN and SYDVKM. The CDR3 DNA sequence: TGTGCCAGCAGTTTAAGTAGTGTAGGACCTGGGGCCAACGTCCTGACTTTC. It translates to CASSLSSVGPGANVLTF.

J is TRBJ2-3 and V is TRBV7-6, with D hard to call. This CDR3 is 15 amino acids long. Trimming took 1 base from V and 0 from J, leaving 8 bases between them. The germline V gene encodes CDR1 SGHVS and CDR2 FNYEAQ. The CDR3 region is CASSLGSSSTDTQYF. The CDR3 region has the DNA TGTGCCAGCAGCTTAGGAAGTTCTAGCACAGATACGCAGTATTTT.

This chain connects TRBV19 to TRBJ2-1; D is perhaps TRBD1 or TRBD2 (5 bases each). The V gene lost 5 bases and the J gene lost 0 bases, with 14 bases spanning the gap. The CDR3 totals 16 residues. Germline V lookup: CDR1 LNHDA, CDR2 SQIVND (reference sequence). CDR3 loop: CASSRRGASSYNEQFF. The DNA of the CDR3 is TGTGCCAGTAGTCGACGAGGGGCAAGCTCCTACAATGAGCAGTTCTTC.

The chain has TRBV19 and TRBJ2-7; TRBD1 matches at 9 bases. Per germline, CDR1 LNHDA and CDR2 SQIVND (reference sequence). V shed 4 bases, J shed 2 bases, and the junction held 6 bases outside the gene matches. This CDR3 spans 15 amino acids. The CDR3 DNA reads TGTGCCAGTAGTACCGGACAGGGGCGGGCCTACGAGCAGTACTTC. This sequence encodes CASSTGQGRAYEQYF.

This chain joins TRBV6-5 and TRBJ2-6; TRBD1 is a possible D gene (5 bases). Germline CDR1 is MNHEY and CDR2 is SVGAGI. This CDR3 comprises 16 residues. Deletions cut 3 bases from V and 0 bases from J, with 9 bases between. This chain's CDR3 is CASSYRQTSGANVLTF. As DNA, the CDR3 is TGTGCCAGCAGTTATCGACAGACCTCTGGGGCCAACGTCCTGACTTTC.

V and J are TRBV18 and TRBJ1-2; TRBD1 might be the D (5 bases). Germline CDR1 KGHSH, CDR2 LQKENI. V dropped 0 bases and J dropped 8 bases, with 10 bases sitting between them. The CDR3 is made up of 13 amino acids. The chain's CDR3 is CASSPPSGGGYTF. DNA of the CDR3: TGTGCCAGCTCACCACCGTCCGGGGGGGGCTACACCTTC.

In nucleotides, the CDR3 is TGTGCCAGCAGCTTGTTAGGGAGGGGAAGCACAGATACGCAGTATTTT. Its protein is CASSLLGRGSTDTQYF. The chain links TRBV5-6 to TRBJ2-3, with TRBD2 matching 7 bases. In germline, CDR1 is SGHDT, CDR2 YYEEEE. The CDR3 has 16 residues. The V and J ends lost 1 base and 0 bases, in that order; junction bases with no gene match: 5. The full variable domain, in which reference TRBV5-6 and TRBJ2-3 provide the parts outside the CDR3, is DAGVTQSPTHLIKTRGQQVTLRCSPKSGHDTVSWYQQALGQGPQFIFQYYEEEERQRGNFPDRFSGHQFPNYSSELNVNALLLGDSALYLCASSLLGRGSTDTQYFGPGTRLTVL.